This T cell receptor beta chain was captured in a study of T-cell memory formation after mild COVID-19. Via MiXCR, TCRdb re-called the 5' RACE reads, giving one row per CDR3 protein. The data show under 450,000 distinct CDR3 sequences, 20% seen once. The V gene end was trimmed by 2 bases and the J gene end by 2 bases; junction bases not matched to a gene: 13. Germline V lookup: CDR1 MGHDK, CDR2 SYGVNS. This CDR3 is built from 19 residues. This clonotype originated in a man younger than 35 who had mild COVID-19 (a few samples of this study predate the infection). Cell type and time point are not known. The gene calls are TRBV25-1 and TRBJ2-2; TRBD1 agrees at 8 bases. Sequenced sample: PBMCs or a T cell subset sorted from them (not recorded which). The CDR3 region is CASSETPHPGQVNTGELFF. CDR3 bases: TGTGCCAGCAGTGAAACTCCTCATCCGGGACAGGTTAACACCGGGGAGCTGTTTTTT.